One and the same sample provided the 5 T cell receptor beta chains below, sequenced in a study of Graves' ophthalmopathy and Graves' hyperthyroidism. RNA served as the template for amplifying TCR beta CDR3 regions. First-round RT-PCR used HTBI primers; second-round multiplex PCR followed. In TCRdb, the multiplex PCR reads were re-called with MiXCR into one record per CDR3 protein. The sample records some 370,000 distinct CDR3 sequences, approximately 17% being singletons. The material sequenced was peripheral blood. The receptor source for this set is an adult woman with stable Graves' hyperthyroidism.

This clonotype was seen repeatedly, ten times or more. The J gene is TRBJ1-5, the V gene TRBV7-2; D gene uncertain. Trimming removed 5 bases from V and 6 bases from J, with 11 bases in between. The germline CDR1 and CDR2 sequences are SGHTA and FQGNSA. This CDR3 comprises 13 residues. The CDR3 DNA sequence: TGTGCCAGCAGCCCTCAACCGGGTCAGCCCCAGCATTTT. As protein: CASSPQPGQPQHF. Complete variable domain (other parts from reference TRBV7-2 and TRBJ1-5): GAGVSQSPSNKVTEKGKDVELRCDPISGHTALYWYRQSLGQGLEFLIYFQGNSAPDKSGLPSDRFSAERTGGSVSTLTIQRTQQEDSAVYLCASSPQPGQPQHFGDGTRLSIL.

The chain carries TRBV7-8 and TRBJ2-2; no firm D call. With 4 bases removed from V and 6 bases from J, the gap between germline ends came to 12 bases. This CDR3 region has 14 residues. Germline CDR1 reads SGHVS; CDR2 reads FQNEAQ. This CDR3 is CASSSLGGAGELFF. In nucleotides, the CDR3 is TGTGCCAGCAGCTCTTTAGGTGGGGCCGGGGAGCTGTTTTTT.

This clonotype came up many times. This rearrangement joins TRBV5-1 to TRBJ1-1; unclear D gene. The CDR3 is 14 amino acids. Germline CDR1 is SGHRS and CDR2 is YFSETQ. Trimming left V 5 bases short and J 0 bases short, with 11 bases between. The CDR3 nucleotides are TGCGCCAGCAGGGCCGCGGGGATGAACACTGAAGCTTTCTTT. Translated, it gives CASRAAGMNTEAFF.

The V call is TRBV6-5, the J call TRBJ1-3, with a possible D match to TRBD1 (5 bases). CDR3 length: 15 residues. Germline CDR1 reads MNHEY; CDR2 reads SVGAGI. V was clipped by 5 bases and J by 4 bases, with 15 bases between them. The CDR3 nucleotides read TGTGCCAGCAGTATACTACAGGACTTGGGAAACACCATATATTTT. Translation gives CASSILQDLGNTIYF.

This clonotype was counted ten times or more. V is TRBV6-5 and J is TRBJ2-7; TRBD2 matches 9 bases. Looked up from germline, CDR1 is MNHEY and CDR2 is SVGAGI. The V gene end was trimmed by 0 bases and the J gene end by 5 bases; junction bases not matched to a gene: 2. There are 14 residues in the CDR3. CDR3 loop: CASSYSPSGDEQYF. In nucleotides, the CDR3 is TGTGCCAGCAGTTACTCTCCTAGCGGGGACGAGCAGTACTTC.